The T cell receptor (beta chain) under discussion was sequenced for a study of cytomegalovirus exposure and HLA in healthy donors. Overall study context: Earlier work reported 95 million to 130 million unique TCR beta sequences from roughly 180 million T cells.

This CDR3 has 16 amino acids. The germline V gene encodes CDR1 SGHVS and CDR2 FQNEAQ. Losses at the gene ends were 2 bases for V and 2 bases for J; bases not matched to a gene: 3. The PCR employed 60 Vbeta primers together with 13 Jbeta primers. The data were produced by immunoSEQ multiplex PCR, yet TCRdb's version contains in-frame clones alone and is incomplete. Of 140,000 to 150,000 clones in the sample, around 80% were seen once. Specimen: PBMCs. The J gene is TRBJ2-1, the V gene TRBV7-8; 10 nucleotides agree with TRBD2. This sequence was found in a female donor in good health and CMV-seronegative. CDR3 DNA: TGTGCCAGCAGCTTATCAGCGGGAGGGACCTACAATGAGCAGTTCTTC. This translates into CASSLSAGGTYNEQFF.